This T cell receptor beta chain originates from a study of T-cell memory formation after mild COVID-19. Study information: Largely, the TCR clusters proved donor specific. General study points: A second wave expanding day 15 to 37 was CD4+-biased; contracting clones were balanced. Contracting CD4+ clones sat mainly in CM and EM; CD8+ in EMRA.

This clonotype has a handful of counts. The antigen remains unidentified. Per the germline V gene, CDR1 is SEHNR and CDR2 is FQNEAQ (reference sequence). V gave up 1 base and J gave up 1 base, with 11 bases separating them. The CDR3 has 16 residues. 5'RACE primed from the constant segment yielded TCR alpha and TCR beta cDNA libraries bearing sample barcodes and UMIs. TCRdb re-called the 5' RACE reads through MiXCR, storing one row per CDR3 protein. The sample yields fewer than 650,000 distinct CDR3 sequences, around 16% seen once. The receptor comes from an adult woman who had mild COVID-19 (a few samples of this study predate the infection). Cell type and time point are not known. Sequencing was carried out using PBMCs or a T cell subset sorted from them (not recorded which). This chain joins TRBV7-9 and TRBJ1-5, with a weak D call TRBD1 (6 bases). The CDR3 DNA is TGTGCCAGCAGCTTAGTCGGGGGGACAAGCAATCAGCCCCAGCATTTT. Protein: CASSLVGGTSNQPQHF. The full variable domain, in which reference TRBV7-9 and TRBJ1-5 provide the parts outside the CDR3, is DTGVSQNPRHKITKRGQNVTFRCDPISEHNRLYWYRQTLGQGPEFLTYFQNEAQLEKSRLLSDRFSAERPKGSFSTLEIQRTEQGDSAMYLCASSLVGGTSNQPQHFGDGTRLSIL.